This T cell receptor beta chain derives from a study of T-cell memory formation after mild COVID-19. TCRdb ran MiXCR on the 5' RACE reads and lists one entry per CDR3 protein. Of about 600,000 distinct CDR3 sequences listed, 20% to 25% are singletons. This clonotype was seen a few times. The CDR3 totals 14 residues. V dropped 10 bases and J dropped 4; count of bases not matched to a gene: 8. From germline, CDR1 is SEHNR and CDR2 FQNEAQ (reference sequence). The material sequenced was PBMCs or a T cell subset sorted from them (not recorded which). This receptor was identified in an adult woman who had mild COVID-19 (a few samples of this study predate the infection). Cell type and time point are not known. V is TRBV7-9 and J is TRBJ2-1; 9 bases agree with TRBD2. The CDR3 sequence is CATPKREVYNEQFF. DNA for the CDR3: TGTGCCACGCCTAAGCGGGAGGTGTACAATGAGCAGTTCTTC.